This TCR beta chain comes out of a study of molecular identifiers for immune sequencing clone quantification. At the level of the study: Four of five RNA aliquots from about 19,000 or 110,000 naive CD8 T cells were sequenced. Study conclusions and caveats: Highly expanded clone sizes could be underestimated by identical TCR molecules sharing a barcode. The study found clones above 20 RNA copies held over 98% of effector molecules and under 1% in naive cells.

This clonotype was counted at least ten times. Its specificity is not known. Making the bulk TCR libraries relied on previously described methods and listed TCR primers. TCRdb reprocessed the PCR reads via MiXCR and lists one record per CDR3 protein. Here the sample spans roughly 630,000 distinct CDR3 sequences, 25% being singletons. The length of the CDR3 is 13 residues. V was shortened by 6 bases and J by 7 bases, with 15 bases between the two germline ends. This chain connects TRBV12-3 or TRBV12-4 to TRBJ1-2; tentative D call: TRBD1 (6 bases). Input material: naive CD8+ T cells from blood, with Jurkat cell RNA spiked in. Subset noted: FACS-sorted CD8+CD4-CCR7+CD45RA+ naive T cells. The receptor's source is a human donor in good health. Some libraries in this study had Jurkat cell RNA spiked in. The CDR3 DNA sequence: TGTGCCAGCAGCAACAGGGATTTCCCTGGCTACACCTTC. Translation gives CASSNRDFPGYTF.